The 24 T cell receptor beta chains listed next were all sequenced from one sample in a study of regulatory T cells in long-lasting Graves disease. Time point of the sample: persistent/refractory GD, antithyroid drugs over 5 years with positive TRAb. The TCR library was made from RNA extracted from PBMCs. Arm-PCR with iRepertoire HTBI primers amplified the CDR3 regions for these TCR beta libraries. From the multiplex PCR reads, TCRdb called clonotypes with MiXCR, one entry per CDR3 protein. The table has roughly 500,000 distinct CDR3 sequences, 20% to 25% seen once. The source was peripheral blood mononuclear cells (PBMCs), collected when the disease was refractory, from a patient treated with antithyroid drugs. Source of these receptors: a female donor with Graves disease.

This clonotype was detected many times. The chain is built from TRBV5-1 and TRBJ1-2; D ambiguous. The germline CDR1 and CDR2 sequences are SGHRS and YFSETQ. Between the trimmed V and J ends, which lost 4 bases and 3 bases, there was a span of 13 bases. The CDR3 loop spans 14 amino acids. CDR3 residues: CASSLFDGDYGYTF. The CDR3 nucleotides read TGCGCCAGCAGCCTCTTCGACGGGGACTATGGCTACACCTTC.

The CDR3 region has the DNA TGTGCCAGTAGTATAGATGGAGGTGACAGGATGAACACTGAAGCTTTCTTT. Protein product: CASSIDGGDRMNTEAFF. The chain is built from TRBV19 and TRBJ1-1; possible D gene TRBD1, 6 bases. The germline V gene has CDR1 LNHDA and CDR2 SQIVND (reference sequence). CDR3 length: 17 residues. Trimming took 0 bases from V and 0 from J, leaving 14 bases between them.

Details on this clonotype: This sequence may be a read error, since a much larger clone differs from it by one base. The chain recombines TRBV12-5 with TRBJ2-5; weak D call: TRBD1 (6 bases). Trimming stripped 1 base from V and 4 bases from J, with 22 bases between. Germline V gene sequence: CDR1 LGHNT, CDR2 FRNRAP. This CDR3 is 18 amino acids long. The CDR3 spells CASGLDRSGAAGIETQYF. The CDR3 nucleotides are TGTGCTAGTGGTTTGGATCGATCAGGGGCAGCAGGAATAGAGACCCAGTACTTC.

This clonotype has a count of ten or more. In nucleotides, the CDR3 is TGCGCCAGCAGCTCAGGGACACCGAACACTGAAGCTTTCTTT. It encodes CASSSGTPNTEAFF. The V call is TRBV5-1, the J call TRBJ1-1, with D maybe TRBD1 (6 bases). This CDR3 contains 14 residues. Trimming took off 3 bases at V and 1 base at J, with 10 bases between the two ends. Germline lookup yields CDR1 SGHRS and CDR2 YFSETQ.

There are a few counts of this clonotype. The chain links TRBV3-1 to TRBJ1-1; D is perhaps TRBD1 (5 bases). CDR3 size: 17 residues. Germline-derived CDR1 and CDR2 are LGHDT and YNNKEL (reference sequence). The V and J ends lost 0 bases and 5 bases respectively, with 19 bases between them. The CDR3, as DNA: TGTGCCAGCAGCCAAGACGGGGGATCCCTTAGTATAACTGAAGCTTTCTTT. It codes for CASSQDGGSLSITEAFF.

CDR3 coding DNA: TGTGCCAGCAGCGTAGATTTACAGGGTTCCTACAATGAGCAGTTCTTC. Protein: CASSVDLQGSYNEQFF. The V call is TRBV9, the J call TRBJ2-1; D is possibly TRBD1 (6 bases). The CDR3 loop spans 16 amino acids. The V end lost 0 bases, the J end lost 1 base, and 11 bases lay between the germline ends. The germline V gene encodes CDR1 SGDLS and CDR2 YYNGEE.

J is TRBJ1-2 and V is TRBV20-1; maybe TRBD1 (5 bases). Deletions cut 5 bases from V and 5 bases from J, with 36 bases between. Germline values: CDR1 DFQATT, CDR2 SNEGSKA (reference sequence). The CDR3 extends over 20 amino acids. The CDR3 bases are TGCAGTGCTCTCAACTTCCGGACGTCCGGGACCGTAGGAAGATTATATGGCTACACCTTC. Translating it yields CSALNFRTSGTVGRLYGYTF.

This clonotype was recorded many times. The chain is built from TRBV12-3 or TRBV12-4 and TRBJ1-5; D call uncertain. The CDR3 covers 14 residues. Trimming took 4 bases from V and 3 from J, leaving 10 bases between them. The CDR3 nucleotides read TGTGCCAGCAGTTCGGATGGGGTCAATCAGCCCCAGCATTTT. It yields the protein CASSSDGVNQPQHF.

This clonotype was detected many times. This chain uses TRBV12-3 or TRBV12-4 with TRBJ1-5; D not resolved. V lost 4 bases to trimming and J lost 6 bases, with 16 bases between them. The CDR3 totals 15 residues. The DNA of the CDR3 is TGTGCCAGCAGTTCCCTCGGGGAAGCCGGTCAGCCCCAGCATTTT. Translated: CASSSLGEAGQPQHF.

The chain is built from TRBV12-3 or TRBV12-4 and TRBJ2-3; TRBD2 aligns across 11 bases. This CDR3 spans 16 amino acids. The trim removed 6 bases at V and 4 bases at J, leaving 9 bases unmatched. CDR3 amino acids: CASSDSGRARADTQYF. Written as DNA, the CDR3 is TGTGCCAGCAGCGATAGCGGGAGGGCCCGCGCAGATACGCAGTATTTT.

This clonotype occurred once. This chain joins TRBV5-1 and TRBJ1-2, with TRBD1 identical over 9 bases. The V gene's germline CDR1 is SGHRS and CDR2 YFSETQ. The CDR3 has 14 residues. J gave up 9 bases and V 0 bases, and 6 bases lay outside the gene matches. The CDR3 loop reads CASSLERTGDRYTF. Here the CDR3 DNA reads TGCGCCAGCAGCTTGGAAAGGACAGGGGATCGCTACACCTTC.

This sequence joins TRBV10-3 and TRBJ1-5; a weak D match, TRBD1 (6 bases). Germline CDR1 reads ENHRY; CDR2 reads SYGVKD. The V gene lost 3 bases and the J gene lost 4 bases, with 16 bases spanning the gap. There are 16 residues in the CDR3. The CDR3 spells CAISDPVGGRNQPQHF. The DNA of the CDR3 is TGTGCCATCAGTGACCCGGTAGGGGGGAGGAATCAGCCCCAGCATTTT.

The chain has TRBV3-1 and TRBJ2-7, with D maybe TRBD1 (6 bases). Trimming took off 3 bases at V and 1 base at J, with 16 bases between the two ends. The CDR3 spans 16 residues. Germline V gene sequence: CDR1 LGHDT, CDR2 YNNKEL (reference sequence). CDR3 region: CASSHRAQGRSYEQYF. CDR3 nucleotides: TGTGCCAGCAGCCATAGAGCACAGGGCAGATCCTACGAGCAGTACTTC.

As concerns this clonotype: A clone one base away is much larger, so this may be a read error. This chain uses TRBV19 with TRBJ1-2; D is uncertain. Looked up from germline, CDR1 is LNHDA and CDR2 is SQIVND (reference sequence). The V gene lost 1 base and the J gene lost 3 bases, with 9 bases spanning the gap. There are 14 residues in the CDR3. Here the CDR3 DNA reads TGTGCCAGTAGTATAGGGGGAGCAGACTATGGCTACACCTTC. Protein sequence: CASSIGGADYGYTF.

The chain couples TRBV29-1 to TRBJ1-4; D is perhaps TRBD1 (6 bases). V was clipped by 5 bases and J by 7 bases, with 20 bases between them. The CDR3 totals 15 residues. CDR1 and CDR2 (germline): SQVTM, ANQGSEA. CDR3 in DNA: TGCAGCGTTCTCGGGGGGGGCGGCCTGGGTGAAAAACTGTTTTTT. It specifies CSVLGGGGLGEKLFF.

As for this clonotype: One end of the junction does not line up with germline, which may come from a read error. The rearrangement uses TRBV28 and TRBJ2-2, with 9 nucleotides matching TRBD1. The CDR3 covers 17 residues. Germline V lookup: CDR1 MDHEN, CDR2 SYDVKM. The CDR3 sequence: CASSLTGGDLNTGERFF. CDR3 nucleotides: TGTGCCAGCAGTTTAACAGGGGGCGACCTGAACACCGGGGAGCGGTTTTTT.

The J gene is TRBJ1-4, the V gene TRBV30, with TRBD1 as a possible D gene (6 bases). V gave up 5 bases and J gave up 0 bases, with 25 bases separating them. Germline V gene data show CDR1 as GTSNPN and CDR2 as SVGIG (reference sequence). The CDR3 covers 19 residues. The DNA of the CDR3 is TGTGCCTGGGCCATCACCCGGACAGCTCCCCTTGCAACTAATGAAAAACTGTTTTTT. Translating it yields CAWAITRTAPLATNEKLFF.

This clonotype has a count of ten or more. This chain's CDR3 is CASSFKAGKGTEAFF. CDR3 coding DNA: TGTGCCAGCAGTTTCAAGGCCGGTAAAGGTACTGAAGCTTTCTTT. The J gene is TRBJ1-1, the V gene TRBV12-3 or TRBV12-4; D not resolved. This CDR3 region has 15 residues. Trimming pared 3 bases from V and 5 bases from J, leaving 16 bases between.

The chain is built from TRBV6-1 and TRBJ2-2; the D is unclear. Trimming shortened V by 8 bases and J by 7 bases, and 8 bases separated the two germline ends. This CDR3 spans 11 amino acids. Germline V gene data show CDR1 as MNHNS and CDR2 as SASEGT. CDR3 bases: TGTGCCAGCGGAGAAAACGGGGAGCTGTTTTTT. Translating gives CASGENGELFF.

This clonotype was seen repeatedly, ten times or more. The rearrangement joins TRBV2 to TRBJ1-6; D is possibly TRBD1 (5 bases). The CDR3 is 13 amino acids. The V end lost 1 base, the J end lost 13 bases, and 11 bases lay between the germline ends. Per germline, CDR1 SNHLY and CDR2 FYNNEI. This chain's CDR3 is CASSEGGQTPLHF. In DNA, the CDR3 is TGTGCCAGCAGTGAAGGAGGACAAACGCCCCTCCACTTT.

The DNA of the CDR3 is TGTGCCAGCAGTTCGGGAGCTAGCGGGGTTACGCAGTATTTT. This translates into CASSSGASGVTQYF. The chain carries TRBV12-3 or TRBV12-4 and TRBJ2-3; 9 nucleotides agree with TRBD2. The V segment lost 4 bases and the J segment 8 bases; nucleotides outside the gene matches: 7. CDR3 length equals 14 residues.

This clonotype was recorded a few times. A much bigger clone sits one base away, suggesting this may be a read error. This chain uses TRBV11-2 with TRBJ2-5; no reliable D call. Germline CDR1 SGHAT, CDR2 FQNNGV. The CDR3 extends over 14 amino acids. CDR3 in DNA: TGTGCCAGCGGCTTAGGTGCAGTAGGGGAGACCCAGTACTTC. Translation: CASGLGAVGETQYF.

The V call is TRBV4-3, the J call TRBJ2-1, with 8 nucleotides matching TRBD2. Germline V gene lookup returns CDR1 LGHNA and CDR2 YSLEER. V lost 0 bases to trimming and J lost 4 bases; unmatched junction nucleotides: 11. This CDR3 is built from 18 residues. CDR3 amino acids: CASSQEWAREGKYNEQFF. The DNA of the CDR3 is TGCGCCAGCAGCCAAGAATGGGCCCGGGAGGGTAAATACAATGAGCAGTTCTTC.

The sample holds a few counts of this clonotype. CDR3 residues: CASSSSGETDTQYF. CDR3 DNA sequence: TGTGCCAGCAGTTCATCTGGGGAAACAGATACGCAGTATTTT. The gene calls are TRBV28 and TRBJ2-3; D is uncertain. The CDR3 totals 14 residues. Germline CDR1 and CDR2: MDHEN and SYDVKM. V lost 4 bases to trimming and J lost 3 bases, with 11 bases between them.